A selection of T cell receptor beta chains follows, all from one sample in a study of liver allograft versus peripheral blood T cells. MiXCR, run by TCRdb on the reads, gives a single entry per CDR3 protein. This sample has about 11,000 distinct CDR3 sequences, with approximately 22% found just once. These receptor sequences come from a human patient who had a liver transplant. Part of the T cell pool may stem from the graft donor. Each CDR3 is given with its conserved first and last residue. A D gene is named only where the DNA matches it firmly. Size is stated for part of the rows, as once, few or many counts, or as a class when the clone is expanded.

len	j_gene	v_gene	d_gene	abundance	CDR3nt	CDR3aa
10	TRBJ2-7	TRBV6-1	NA	medium-sized	TGTGCCAGCAGAGCCTACGAGCAGTACTTC	CASRAYEQYF
14	TRBJ1-1	TRBV5-4	NA	NA	TGTGCCAGCAGCTTGTCGGGGGATTTCGCTGAAGCTTTCTTT	CASSLSGDFAEAFF
12	TRBJ1-3	TRBV20-1	NA	NA	TGCAGTGCTAAAGGGAGTGGAAACACCATATATTTT	CSAKGSGNTIYF
13	TRBJ1-1	TRBV29-1	NA	medium-sized	TGCAGCGTTGTACGGCAGGTTAACACTGAAGCTTTCTTT	CSVVRQVNTEAFF
16	TRBJ2-3	TRBV20-1	NA	NA	TGCAGTGCTAGGGGCTTCCGGCTAGCGATCACAGATACGCAGTATTTT	CSARGFRLAITDTQYF
16	TRBJ2-7	TRBV13	TRBD2	medium-sized	TGTGCCAGCAGCTTACGAAGCGGGAGATCGGGTTACGAGCAGTACTTC	CASSLRSGRSGYEQYF
18	TRBJ2-7	TRBV28	TRBD1	once	TGTGCCAGCAGTTTATGGGATCTCGGACAGGGGATGACCTACGAGCAGTACTTC	CASSLWDLGQGMTYEQYF
12	TRBJ1-2	TRBV15	NA	NA	TGTGCCACCCGGCGGGAAACAGCGGGCTACACCTTC	CATRRETAGYTF
14	TRBJ1-6	TRBV20-1	NA	few	TGCAGTGCTAGGGGACACACCTATAATTCACCCCTCCACTTT	CSARGHTYNSPLHF
13	TRBJ1-4	TRBV20-1	NA	NA	TGCAGTGCTAGAAGGGCTGTTAATGAAAAACTGTTTTTT	CSARRAVNEKLFF
14	TRBJ1-2	TRBV28	NA	few	TGTGCCAGCAGCCCCGGGGGGGAATGGGGTGGCTACACCTTC	CASSPGGEWGGYTF
15	TRBJ2-7	TRBV30	TRBD2	NA	TGTGCCTGGAGTGTATGGGGGGGAGGCGGCTACGAGCAGTACTTC	CAWSVWGGGGYEQYF
14	TRBJ1-2	TRBV9	NA	few	TGTGCCAGCAGCGTAAAGTCAGACTTCTATGGCTACACCTTC	CASSVKSDFYGYTF
16	TRBJ2-7	TRBV19	NA	few	TGTGCCAGTAGTATCGGGGGCAGGCTGAGCTCCTACGAGCAGTACTTC	CASSIGGRLSSYEQYF
21	TRBJ1-6	TRBV7-2	NA	few	TGTGCCAGCAGCCCAAGATTGACAGGCGAGCCTCTTTACTCCTATAATTCACCCCTCCACTTT	CASSPRLTGEPLYSYNSPLHF
16	TRBJ2-2	TRBV6-2/TRBV6-3	NA	many	TGTGCCAGCAGTTACCCCCGGGGGCGCGGCACCGGGGAGCTGTTTTTT	CASSYPRGRGTGELFF
13	TRBJ1-1	TRBV28	TRBD1	NA	TGTGCCATAACGACAGGGGACCGCTCTGAAGCTTTCTTT	CAITTGDRSEAFF
17	TRBJ1-6	TRBV5-5	NA	NA	TGTGCCAGCAGCCTCCAAGGGACGGTACGCGGGCAAGTACTCCTCCACTTT	CASSLQGTVRGQVLLHF
15	TRBJ1-1	TRBV27	TRBD1	medium-sized	TGTGCCAGCAGCTTAATCGACAGGGTAACCACTGAAGCTTTCTTT	CASSLIDRVTTEAFF
12	TRBJ1-1	TRBV29-1	NA	medium-sized	TGCAGCGTTGATGGGGTCCGGACTGAAGCTTTCTTT	CSVDGVRTEAFF
15	TRBJ2-1	TRBV9	NA	NA	TGTGCCAGCAGCCCCCTTGCGACTGGGGGCAATGAGCAGTTCTTC	CASSPLATGGNEQFF
12	TRBJ2-5	TRBV30	NA	few	TGTGCCTGGAGTGTAACCTATGGGACCCAGTACTTC	CAWSVTYGTQYF
15	TRBJ1-1	TRBV18	NA	few	TGTGCCAGCTCACCACGGCGGCCCATTGAAACTGAAGCTTTCTTT	CASSPRRPIETEAFF
13	TRBJ1-1	TRBV6-5	NA	medium-sized	TGTGCCAGCAGCCCGACCCGGGAGGCTGAAGCTTTCTTT	CASSPTREAEAFF
15	TRBJ1-1	TRBV7-2	TRBD1	medium-sized	TGTGCCAGCACCTACGCCCGGACAGGGAACACTGAAGCTTTCTTT	CASTYARTGNTEAFF
19	TRBJ1-2	TRBV29-1	NA	medium-sized	TGCAGCGTTGAGGGAGTTGTGATCGGGGGCAGGGGCCCTCTTGGAGGCTACACCTTC	CSVEGVVIGGRGPLGGYTF
15	TRBJ1-1	TRBV7-2	TRBD1	medium-sized	TGTGCCAGCAGCTTAGTCGCGACAGGGCACCTTGAAGCTTTCTTT	CASSLVATGHLEAFF
13	TRBJ1-1	TRBV12-3/TRBV12-4	NA	NA	TGTGCCAGCAGTTTGGGGGGGAACACTGAAGCTTTCTTT	CASSLGGNTEAFF
15	TRBJ2-3	TRBV18	NA	NA	TGTGCCAGCTCACAAGTCTCAGGAGGCAGTATTACGCAGTATTTT	CASSQVSGGSITQYF
17	TRBJ2-5	TRBV5-4	NA	NA	TGTGCCAGCAGCTTGGCCCAAGGAAGGGGACCTCAAGAGACCCAGTACTTC	CASSLAQGRGPQETQYF
14	TRBJ2-4	TRBV29-1	NA	NA	TGCAGCGTTGAAAGGAACCTAGCCAAAAACATTCAGTACTTC	CSVERNLAKNIQYF
13	TRBJ1-1	TRBV29-1	NA	medium-sized	TGCAGCCTAAAAAGGATGGGGGAGGCTGAAGCTTTCTTT	CSLKRMGEAEAFF
13	TRBJ2-1	TRBV6-6	NA	NA	TGTGCCAGCAGTCGACAAACAGGGAATGAGCAGTTCTTC	CASSRQTGNEQFF
14	TRBJ1-6	TRBV20-1	NA	NA	TGCAGTGCTCCCATATCTTCCCTTAATTCACCCCTCCACTTT	CSAPISSLNSPLHF
17	TRBJ1-3	TRBV20-1	TRBD1	few	TGCAGTGCTAGACTCCCCCGGGACAGGGTCTCTGGAAACACCATATATTTT	CSARLPRDRVSGNTIYF
13	TRBJ1-2	TRBV5-4	NA	NA	TGTGCCAGCAGCCCAGACAGAAACTATGGCTACACCTTC	CASSPDRNYGYTF
15	TRBJ1-6	TRBV5-1	TRBD1	NA	TGCGCCAGCAGCTGGACGGGACAGTCCCCTTCACCCCTCCACTTT	CASSWTGQSPSPLHF
14	TRBJ1-2	TRBV20-1	NA	few	TGCAGTGCTACCAGGACAGCCCATAACTATGGCTACACCTTC	CSATRTAHNYGYTF
14	TRBJ1-2	TRBV12-3/TRBV12-4	TRBD1	NA	TGTGCCAGCAAGTATACGGACAGGGAGGGGGGCTACACCTTC	CASKYTDREGGYTF
16	TRBJ2-1	TRBV15	NA	many	TGTGCCACCAGCAGCCCCCGATTCGACGGACACAATGAGCAGTTCTTC	CATSSPRFDGHNEQFF
14	TRBJ1-1	TRBV5-4	NA	medium-sized	TGTGCCAGCAGCTTGGACCGGAGGAACACTGAAGCTTTCTTT	CASSLDRRNTEAFF
18	TRBJ2-6	TRBV30	NA	NA	TGTGCCTGGAGTCGAAGGCGGGGCGCGATCGGTGGGGCCAACGTCCTGACTTTC	CAWSRRRGAIGGANVLTF
13	TRBJ1-5	TRBV15	NA	few	TGTGCCACCAGCAGATCTAGGAATCAGCCCCAGCATTTT	CATSRSRNQPQHF
16	TRBJ1-2	TRBV7-2	TRBD1	medium-sized	TGTGCCAGCAGCTTAAACAGGGAGGGGGCCTTCTATGGCTACACCTTC	CASSLNREGAFYGYTF
15	TRBJ2-7	TRBV20-1	TRBD2	NA	TGCAGTGCTAGAGATTCCGGGACTAGCGGCTACGAGCAGTACTTC	CSARDSGTSGYEQYF
15	TRBJ2-7	TRBV6-1	NA	NA	TGTGCCAGTGCCCTGATGCGGCCCAGCTCCTACGAGCAGTACTTC	CASALMRPSSYEQYF
17	TRBJ1-4	TRBV14	NA	few	TGTGCCAGCAGCCAAGGCCCCTACGGGCCAACTAATGAAAAACTGTTTTTT	CASSQGPYGPTNEKLFF
16	TRBJ2-1	TRBV20-1	TRBD2	NA	TGCAGTGCTAGAGATTCGACTAGCGGGGGGTACAATGAGCAGTTCTTC	CSARDSTSGGYNEQFF
14	TRBJ1-5	TRBV7-9	NA	medium-sized	TGTGCCAGCAGCCGGGACGGGAGCAATCATCCCCAGCATTTT	CASSRDGSNHPQHF
14	TRBJ1-2	TRBV19	NA	few	TGTGCCAGTAGTATAGGCAGGGGATCCCTTGGCTACACCTTC	CASSIGRGSLGYTF
18	TRBJ2-1	TRBV7-2	TRBD2	medium-sized	TGTGCCAGCAGCTTATACACTAGCGGGGGGCCTTTCTACAATGAGCAGTTCTTC	CASSLYTSGGPFYNEQFF
13	TRBJ2-5	TRBV24-1	NA	NA	TGTGCCACCAGTGATCCGGGGGCGGAGACCCAGTACTTC	CATSDPGAETQYF
13	TRBJ1-6	TRBV20-1	NA	NA	TGCAGTGCTAGACCACAGGTTCATTCACCCCTCCACTTT	CSARPQVHSPLHF